These T cell receptor beta chains were read from a single sample in a study of graft-versus-host responses after intestinal transplantation. Sequencing used immunoSEQ multiplex PCR; TCRdb keeps in-frame clones, though not all of them. The sample contains approximately 130,000 clones, 90% to 95% of which appear only once. These receptors have no known antigen. The sample here was unstimulated CD4+ T cells sorted from spleen or lymph node cells, taken before intestinal transplant. These receptor sequences come from a human donor who received an intestinal transplant. The CDR3 runs from the conserved cysteine through the conserved F or W. A D gene is named only where the DNA matches it firmly. Clone size is stated in some rows and not others, as once, few, many or a class when expanded.

NA | NA | TRBJ1-1 | TRBV6-1 | TGTGCCAGCAGTGTGACACCGAACACTGAAGCTTTCTTT | CASSVTPNTEAFF
NA | once | TRBJ2-7 | TRBV11-2 | TGTGCCAGCAGCCTCCAACCCAAGGACTACGAGCAGTACTTC | CASSLQPKDYEQYF
TRBD2 | NA | TRBJ2-7 | TRBV5-4 | TGTGCCAGCAGTAATGCGGGGGGGCTTAACGAGCAGTACTTC | CASSNAGGLNEQYF
NA | NA | TRBJ1-1 | TRBV30 | TGTGCCTGGAGTAGGGGGACCCCTGAAGCTTTCTTT | CAWSRGTPEAFF
NA | once | TRBJ1-2 | TRBV7-6 | TGTGCCAGCAGCTTAGACGGCAGGGAGGATGGCTACACCTTC | CASSLDGREDGYTF
NA | NA | TRBJ2-1 | TRBV19 | TGTGCCAGTACCCTCGGTGACCTTTACAATGAGCAGTTCTTC | CASTLGDLYNEQFF
NA | NA | TRBJ2-7 | TRBV20-1 | TGCAGTGCTGGACTCACTCGCGAGCAGTACTTC | CSAGLTREQYF
NA | NA | TRBJ2-5 | TRBV29-1 | TGCAGCGTTGAAGGTCCCGGGGAAGAGACCCAGTACTTC | CSVEGPGEETQYF
NA | NA | TRBJ2-1 | TRBV7-6 | TGTGCCAGCAGCCTCGGTGCGGTGTCCTACAATGAGCAGTTCTTC | CASSLGAVSYNEQFF
TRBD2 | NA | TRBJ2-7 | TRBV11-2 | TGTGCCAGCAGCTTAGGTGGCGGGGGGGCTGAGCAGTACTTC | CASSLGGGGAEQYF
NA | NA | TRBJ1-2 | TRBV5-6 | TGTGCCAGCAGCTTGATGGGCAGGGAATATGGCTACACCTTC | CASSLMGREYGYTF
NA | NA | TRBJ1-1 | TRBV30 | TGTGCCCGACGGGGGGGAATGAACACTGAAGCTTTCTTT | CARRGGMNTEAFF
NA | NA | TRBJ2-7 | TRBV11-2 | TGTGCCAGCACTCCCCGTTTCCCCTACGAGCAGTACTTC | CASTPRFPYEQYF
NA | NA | TRBJ1-1 | TRBV10-3 | TGTGCCATCAGTGACGGGTTGGACACTGAAGCTTTCTTT | CAISDGLDTEAFF
TRBD2 | NA | TRBJ2-7 | TRBV15 | TGTGCCACCAGAACAGCGGGGGGGGACGAGCAGTACTTC | CATRTAGGDEQYF
TRBD1 | NA | TRBJ2-2 | TRBV10-3 | TGTGCCACCCGGGACAGATTAACGAACACCGGGGAGCTGTTTTTT | CATRDRLTNTGELFF
NA | NA | TRBJ1-3 | TRBV5-4 | TGTGCCAGCAGCACTGACTCTGGAAACACCATATATTTT | CASSTDSGNTIYF
NA | NA | TRBJ2-7 | TRBV10-2 | TGCGCCAGCAGTGAGAGGGGGGACTCCTACGAGCAGTACTTC | CASSERGDSYEQYF
TRBD2 | NA | TRBJ2-1 | TRBV11-3 | TGTGCCAGCAGCCTCGGGACTAGCAGGATCAATGAGCAGTTCTTC | CASSLGTSRINEQFF
NA | NA | TRBJ1-2 | TRBV2 | TGTGCCAGCACCGTCGACAGCCCTAACTATGGCTACACCTTC | CASTVDSPNYGYTF
TRBD1 | few | TRBJ2-5 | TRBV9 | TGTGCCAGCAGCTTAACCGGGACAGGGAAAGAGACCCAGTACTTC | CASSLTGTGKETQYF
TRBD1 | NA | TRBJ2-7 | TRBV7-8 | TGTGCCAGCAGCTTTCTTCCGGGACAGGGTACAGTTTCCGAGCAGTACTTC | CASSFLPGQGTVSEQYF